This TCR beta chain was sequenced in a study of shared clonotypes between healthy human individuals. General study findings and limits: Donor scarcity curtailed the genetic and exposure-history diversity represented herein.

A remark on this clone: Its antigen remains unidentified.

The assay was immunoSEQ multiplex PCR, and TCRdb's table has in-frame clones only and misses some. The data hold 1.6 million or so clones, with roughly 96% observed a single time. Per germline, CDR1 SQVTM and CDR2 ANQGSEA. V shed 6 bases, J shed 8 bases, and the junction held 21 bases outside the gene matches. The CDR3 sequence is 17 residues long. Healthy HIV-negative adults without recent acute infections or vaccinations served as donors. The rearrangement uses TRBV29-1 and TRBJ2-1; 8 bases agree with TRBD2. The TCR comes from a man younger than 45 in good health. Sequenced: naive CD4+ T cells sorted from blood. The sample's subset: CD45RA+ positively selected. This chain's CDR3 is CSVRISGRAFLYHEQFF. The CDR3 DNA follows: TGCAGCGTAAGAATTTCCGGGAGGGCCTTTTTATATCATGAGCAGTTCTTC.